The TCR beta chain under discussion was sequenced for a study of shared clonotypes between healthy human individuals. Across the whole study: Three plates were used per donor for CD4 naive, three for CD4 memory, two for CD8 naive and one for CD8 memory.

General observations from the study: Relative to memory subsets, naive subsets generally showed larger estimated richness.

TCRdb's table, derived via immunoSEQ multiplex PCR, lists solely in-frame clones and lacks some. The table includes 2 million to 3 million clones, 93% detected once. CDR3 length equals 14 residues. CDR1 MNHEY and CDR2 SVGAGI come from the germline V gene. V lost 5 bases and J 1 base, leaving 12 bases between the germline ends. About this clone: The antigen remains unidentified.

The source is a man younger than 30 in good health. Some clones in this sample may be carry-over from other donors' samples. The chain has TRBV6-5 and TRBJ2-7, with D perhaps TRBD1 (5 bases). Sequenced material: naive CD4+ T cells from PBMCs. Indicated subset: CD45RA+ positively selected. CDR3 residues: CASSINRKSYEQYF. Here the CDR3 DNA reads TGTGCCAGCAGTATAAACAGGAAATCCTACGAGCAGTACTTC.